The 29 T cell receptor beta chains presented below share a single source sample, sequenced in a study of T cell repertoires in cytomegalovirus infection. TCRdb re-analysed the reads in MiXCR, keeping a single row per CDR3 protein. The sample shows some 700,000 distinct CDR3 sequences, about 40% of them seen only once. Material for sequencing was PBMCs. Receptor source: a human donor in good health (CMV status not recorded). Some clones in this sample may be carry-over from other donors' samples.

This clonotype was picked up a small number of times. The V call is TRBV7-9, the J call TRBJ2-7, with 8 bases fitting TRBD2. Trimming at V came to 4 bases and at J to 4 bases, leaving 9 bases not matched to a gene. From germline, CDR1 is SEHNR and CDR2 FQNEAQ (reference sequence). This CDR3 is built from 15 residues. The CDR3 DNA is TGTGCCAGCAGCTCAGAGCGGGAGAGGAGGTACGAGCAGTACTTC. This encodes CASSSERERRYEQYF.

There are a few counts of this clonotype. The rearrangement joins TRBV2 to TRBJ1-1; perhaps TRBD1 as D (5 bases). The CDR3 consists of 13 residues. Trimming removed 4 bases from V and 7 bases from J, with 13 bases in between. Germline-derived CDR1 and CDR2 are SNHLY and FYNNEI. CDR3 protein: CASSVDQGSEAFF. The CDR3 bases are TGTGCCAGCAGTGTCGATCAGGGCAGTGAAGCTTTCTTT.

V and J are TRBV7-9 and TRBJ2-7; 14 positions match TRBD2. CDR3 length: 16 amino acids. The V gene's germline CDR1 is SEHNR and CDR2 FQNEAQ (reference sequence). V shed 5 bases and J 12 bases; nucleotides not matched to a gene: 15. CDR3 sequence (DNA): TGTGCCAGCAGCCAAGGGGGCGGACTAGCGGGAGGCCTCGGGTACTTC. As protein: CASSQGGGLAGGLGYF. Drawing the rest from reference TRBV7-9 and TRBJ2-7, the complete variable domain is DTGVSQNPRHKITKRGQNVTFRCDPISEHNRLYWYRQTLGQGPEFLTYFQNEAQLEKSRLLSDRFSAERPKGSFSTLEIQRTEQGDSAMYLCASSQGGGLAGGLGYFGPGTRLTVT.

The CDR3, as DNA: TGTGCCAGTAGTCCGGACAGGGAGGGGATCTTGAGGGAGCAGTACTTC. It yields the protein CASSPDREGILREQYF. V usage is TRBV19 and J usage is TRBJ2-7; weak D call: TRBD1 (8 bases). V was pared by 5 bases and J by 7 bases, with 24 bases between. This CDR3 is 16 amino acids long. CDR1 is LNHDA, CDR2 SQIVND, per germline (reference sequence). The full variable domain, in which reference TRBV19 and TRBJ2-7 provide the parts outside the CDR3, is DGGITQSPKYLFRKEGQNVTLSCEQNLNHDAMYWYRQDPGQGLRLIYYSQIVNDFQKGDIAEGYSVSREKKESFPLTVTSAQKNPTAFYLCASSPDREGILREQYFGPGTRLTVT.

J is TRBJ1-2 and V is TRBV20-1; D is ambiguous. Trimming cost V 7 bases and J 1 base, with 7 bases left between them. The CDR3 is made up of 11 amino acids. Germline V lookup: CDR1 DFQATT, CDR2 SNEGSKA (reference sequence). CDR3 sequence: CSVYNNYGYTF. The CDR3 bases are TGCAGTGTTTATAATAACTATGGCTACACCTTC.

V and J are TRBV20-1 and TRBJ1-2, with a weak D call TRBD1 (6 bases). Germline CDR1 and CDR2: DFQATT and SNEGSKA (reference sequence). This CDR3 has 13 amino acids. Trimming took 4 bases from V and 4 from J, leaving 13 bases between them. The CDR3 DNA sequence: TGCAGTGCTAAGACAGGTCGGGGCTATGGCTACACCTTC. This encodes CSAKTGRGYGYTF.

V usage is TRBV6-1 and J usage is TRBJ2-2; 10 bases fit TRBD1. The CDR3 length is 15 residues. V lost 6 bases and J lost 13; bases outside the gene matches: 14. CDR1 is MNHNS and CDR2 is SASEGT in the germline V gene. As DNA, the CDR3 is TGTGCCAGCAGCGCCGGGACAGGGGCAACCGGTGTGCTGTTTTTT. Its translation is CASSAGTGATGVLFF.

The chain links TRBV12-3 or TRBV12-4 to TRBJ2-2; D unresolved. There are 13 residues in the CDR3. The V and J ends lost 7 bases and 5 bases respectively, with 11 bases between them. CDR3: CASNVEGTGELFF. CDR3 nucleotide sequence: TGTGCCAGCAATGTCGAAGGTACCGGGGAGCTGTTTTTT.

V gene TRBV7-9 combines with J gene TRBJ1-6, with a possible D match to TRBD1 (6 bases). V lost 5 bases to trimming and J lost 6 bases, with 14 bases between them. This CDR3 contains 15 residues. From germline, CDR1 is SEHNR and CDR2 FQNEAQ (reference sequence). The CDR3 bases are TGTGCCAGCAGCGCGGAGGCAGGGGTTAATTCACCCCTCCACTTT. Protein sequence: CASSAEAGVNSPLHF. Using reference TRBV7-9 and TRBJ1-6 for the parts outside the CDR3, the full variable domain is DTGVSQNPRHKITKRGQNVTFRCDPISEHNRLYWYRQTLGQGPEFLTYFQNEAQLEKSRLLSDRFSAERPKGSFSTLEIQRTEQGDSAMYLCASSAEAGVNSPLHFGNGTRLTVT.

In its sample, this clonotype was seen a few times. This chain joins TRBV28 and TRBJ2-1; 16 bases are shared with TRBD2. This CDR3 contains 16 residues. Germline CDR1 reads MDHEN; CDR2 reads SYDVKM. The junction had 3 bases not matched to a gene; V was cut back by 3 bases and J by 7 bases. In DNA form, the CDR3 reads TGTGCCAGCAGTTTGGTGGGACTAGCGGGAGGGAATGAGCAGTTCTTC. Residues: CASSLVGLAGGNEQFF.

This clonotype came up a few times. The CDR3 region has the DNA TGTGCCAGCAGCTACGAACAGGGGTTAAGTGGCTACACCTTC. This codes for CASSYEQGLSGYTF. The rearrangement joins TRBV5-6 to TRBJ1-2, with 7 bases identical to TRBD1. Germline V gene data show CDR1 as SGHDT and CDR2 as YYEEEE. Losses at the gene ends were 3 bases for V and 7 bases for J; bases not matched to a gene: 9. The CDR3 runs to 14 residues.

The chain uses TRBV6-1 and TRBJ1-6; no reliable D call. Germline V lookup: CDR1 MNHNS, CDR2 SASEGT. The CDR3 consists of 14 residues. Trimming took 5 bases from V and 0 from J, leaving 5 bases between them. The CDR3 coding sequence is TGTGCCAGCAGTAGAAGCTCCTATAATTCACCCCTCCACTTT. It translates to CASSRSSYNSPLHF.

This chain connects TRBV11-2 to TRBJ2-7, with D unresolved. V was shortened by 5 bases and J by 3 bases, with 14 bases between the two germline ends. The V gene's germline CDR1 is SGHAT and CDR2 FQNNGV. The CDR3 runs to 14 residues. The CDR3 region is CASSPEAADYEQYF. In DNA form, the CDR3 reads TGTGCCAGCAGCCCCGAGGCGGCCGACTACGAGCAGTACTTC. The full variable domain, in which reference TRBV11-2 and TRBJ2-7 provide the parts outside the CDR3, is EAGVAQSPRYKIIEKRQSVAFWCNPISGHATLYWYQQILGQGPKLLIQFQNNGVVDDSQLPKDRFSAERLKGVDSTLKIQPAKLEDSAVYLCASSPEAADYEQYFGPGTRLTVT.

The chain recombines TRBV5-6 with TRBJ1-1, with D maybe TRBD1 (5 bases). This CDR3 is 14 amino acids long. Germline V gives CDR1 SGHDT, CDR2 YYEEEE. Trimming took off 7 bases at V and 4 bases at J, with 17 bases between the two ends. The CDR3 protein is CASFPIQEGTEAFF. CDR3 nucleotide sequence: TGTGCCAGCTTCCCTATACAGGAGGGCACTGAAGCTTTCTTT.

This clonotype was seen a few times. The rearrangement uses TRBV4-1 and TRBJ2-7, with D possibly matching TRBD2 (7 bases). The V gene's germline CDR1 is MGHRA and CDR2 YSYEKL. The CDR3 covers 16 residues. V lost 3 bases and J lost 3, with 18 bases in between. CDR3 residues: CASSQDSGPRGYEQYF. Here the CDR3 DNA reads TGCGCCAGCAGCCAGGATAGCGGGCCCAGGGGCTACGAGCAGTACTTC.

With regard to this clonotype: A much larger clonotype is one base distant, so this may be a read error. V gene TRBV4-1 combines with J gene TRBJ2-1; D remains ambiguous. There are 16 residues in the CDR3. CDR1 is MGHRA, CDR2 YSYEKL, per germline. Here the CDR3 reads CASSQLTGSEHNEQFF. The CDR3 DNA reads TGTGCCAGCAGCCAACTAACCGGGTCAGAGCACAATGAGCAGTTCTTC.

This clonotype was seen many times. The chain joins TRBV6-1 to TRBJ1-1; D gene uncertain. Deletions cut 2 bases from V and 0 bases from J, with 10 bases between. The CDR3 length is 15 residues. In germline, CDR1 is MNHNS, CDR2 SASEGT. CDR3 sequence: CASSELPAMNTEAFF. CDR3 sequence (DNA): TGTGCCAGCAGTGAACTCCCAGCTATGAACACTGAAGCTTTCTTT.

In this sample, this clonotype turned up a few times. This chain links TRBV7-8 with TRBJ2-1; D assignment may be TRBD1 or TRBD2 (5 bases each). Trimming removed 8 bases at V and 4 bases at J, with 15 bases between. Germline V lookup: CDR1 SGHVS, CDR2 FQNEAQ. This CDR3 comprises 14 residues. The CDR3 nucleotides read TGTGCCAGCCAAAAGGTTGGGGGATACAATGAGCAGTTCTTC. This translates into CASQKVGGYNEQFF.

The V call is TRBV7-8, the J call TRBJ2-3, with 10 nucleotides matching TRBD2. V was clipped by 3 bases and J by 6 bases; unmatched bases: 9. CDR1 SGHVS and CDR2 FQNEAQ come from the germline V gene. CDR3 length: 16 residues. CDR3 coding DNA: TGTGCCAGCAGCTTGAGTAGCGGGGGGCGGGGGGATACGCAGTATTTT. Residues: CASSLSSGGRGDTQYF.

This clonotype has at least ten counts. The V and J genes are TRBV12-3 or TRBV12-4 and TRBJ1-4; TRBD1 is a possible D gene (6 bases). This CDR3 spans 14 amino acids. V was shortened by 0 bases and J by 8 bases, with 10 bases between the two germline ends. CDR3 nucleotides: TGTGCCAGCAGTTTAGCGGGGACAAGCGAAAAACTGTTTTTT. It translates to CASSLAGTSEKLFF.

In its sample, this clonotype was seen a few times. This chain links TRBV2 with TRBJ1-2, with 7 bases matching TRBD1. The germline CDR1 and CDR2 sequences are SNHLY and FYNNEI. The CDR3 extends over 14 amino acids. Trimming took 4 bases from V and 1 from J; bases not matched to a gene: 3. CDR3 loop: CASSVTGSNYGYTF. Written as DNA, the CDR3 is TGTGCCAGCAGTGTGACAGGGAGTAACTATGGCTACACCTTC.

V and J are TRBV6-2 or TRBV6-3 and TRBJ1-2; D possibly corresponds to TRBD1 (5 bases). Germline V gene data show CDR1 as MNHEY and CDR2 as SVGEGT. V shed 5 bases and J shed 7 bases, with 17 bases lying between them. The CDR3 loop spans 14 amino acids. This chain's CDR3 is CASSRRDPGSGYTF. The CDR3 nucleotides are TGTGCCAGCAGTCGTCGGGACCCCGGTAGTGGCTACACCTTC.

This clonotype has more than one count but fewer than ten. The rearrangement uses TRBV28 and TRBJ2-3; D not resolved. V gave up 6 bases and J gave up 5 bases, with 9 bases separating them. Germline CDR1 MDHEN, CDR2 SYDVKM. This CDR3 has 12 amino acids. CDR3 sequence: CASSLIGDTQYF. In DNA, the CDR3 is TGTGCCAGCAGCCTTATAGGAGATACGCAGTATTTT. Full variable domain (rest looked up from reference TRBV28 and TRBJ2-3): DVKVTQSSRYLVKRTGEKVFLECVQDMDHENMFWYRQDPGLGLRLIYFSYDVKMKEKGDIPEGYSVSREKKERFSLILESASTNQTSMYLCASSLIGDTQYFGPGTRLTVL.

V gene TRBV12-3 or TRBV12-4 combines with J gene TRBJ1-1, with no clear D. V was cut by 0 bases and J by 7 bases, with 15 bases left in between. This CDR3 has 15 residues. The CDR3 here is CASSLALMSSGEAFF. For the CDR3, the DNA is TGTGCCAGCAGTTTAGCTTTAATGTCCTCCGGTGAAGCTTTCTTT.

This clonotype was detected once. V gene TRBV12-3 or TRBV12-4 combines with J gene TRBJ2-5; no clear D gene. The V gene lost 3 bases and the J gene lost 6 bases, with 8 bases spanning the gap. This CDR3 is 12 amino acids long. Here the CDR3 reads CASSFRVKTQYF. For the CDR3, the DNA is TGTGCCAGCAGTTTCCGAGTGAAGACCCAGTACTTC.

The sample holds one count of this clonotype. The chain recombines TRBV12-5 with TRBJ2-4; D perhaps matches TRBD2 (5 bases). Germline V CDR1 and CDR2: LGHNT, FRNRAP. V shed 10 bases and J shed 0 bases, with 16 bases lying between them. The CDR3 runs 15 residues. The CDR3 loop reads CAKTCRERAKNIQYF. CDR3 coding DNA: TGTGCTAAGACATGTAGGGAGCGAGCCAAAAACATTCAGTACTTC.

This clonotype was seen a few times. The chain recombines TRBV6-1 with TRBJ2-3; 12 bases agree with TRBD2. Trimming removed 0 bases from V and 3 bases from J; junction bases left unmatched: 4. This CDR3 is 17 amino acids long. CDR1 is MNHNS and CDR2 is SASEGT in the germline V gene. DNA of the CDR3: TGTGCCAGCAGTGAAGCCCCTACTAGCGGGGGGACAGATACGCAGTATTTT. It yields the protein CASSEAPTSGGTDTQYF.

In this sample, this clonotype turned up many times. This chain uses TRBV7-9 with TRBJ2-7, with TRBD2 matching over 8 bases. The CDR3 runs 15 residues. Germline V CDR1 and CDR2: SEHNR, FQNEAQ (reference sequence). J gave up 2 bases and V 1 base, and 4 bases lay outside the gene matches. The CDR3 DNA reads TGTGCCAGCAGCTTAGGGCCGGGAGGGCCCTACGAGCAGTACTTC. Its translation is CASSLGPGGPYEQYF.

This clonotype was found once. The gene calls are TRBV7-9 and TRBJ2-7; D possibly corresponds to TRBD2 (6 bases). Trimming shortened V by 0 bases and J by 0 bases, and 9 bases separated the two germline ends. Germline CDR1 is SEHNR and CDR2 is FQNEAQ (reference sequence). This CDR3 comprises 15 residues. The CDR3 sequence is CASSLAGGTSYEQYF. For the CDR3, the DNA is TGTGCCAGCAGCTTAGCCGGCGGGACCTCCTACGAGCAGTACTTC. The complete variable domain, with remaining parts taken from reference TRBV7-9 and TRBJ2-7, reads DTGVSQNPRHKITKRGQNVTFRCDPISEHNRLYWYRQTLGQGPEFLTYFQNEAQLEKSRLLSDRFSAERPKGSFSTLEIQRTEQGDSAMYLCASSLAGGTSYEQYFGPGTRLTVT.